A single sample gave rise to the 16 T cell receptor beta chains below, sequenced in a study of control samples from healthy donors and cancer patients. Using immunoSEQ multiplex PCR, the repertoire was profiled, and TCRdb retains in-frame clones only, with some absent. The repertoire has about 79,000 clones, approximately 93% of them found once; the top ten carry around 1.3%. Material for sequencing was PBMCs. Receptors originate from a woman aged 40 to 55 with lung cancer.

The V and J genes are TRBV7-9 and TRBJ1-2; D uncertain. Looked up from germline, CDR1 is SEHNR and CDR2 is FQNEAQ (reference sequence). Trimming pared 1 base from V and 0 bases from J, leaving 15 bases between. The CDR3 loop spans 17 amino acids. The CDR3, as DNA: TGTGCCAGCAGCTTAGAAGTGGGAGGCCCAGCTAACTATGGCTACACCTTC. Translating gives CASSLEVGGPANYGYTF.

The chain couples TRBV19 to TRBJ1-5; 7 bases map to TRBD1. Losses at the gene ends were 3 bases for V and 2 bases for J; bases not matched to a gene: 16. The CDR3 covers 19 residues. Germline CDR1 is LNHDA and CDR2 is SQIVND (reference sequence). CDR3 DNA sequence: TGTGCCAGTAGTATTCGAGACAGGGATTATCTCGGGGGCAATCAGCCCCAGCATTTT. This codes for CASSIRDRDYLGGNQPQHF.

The sample holds one count of this clone. This rearrangement joins TRBV24-1 to TRBJ2-1; D uncertain. The CDR3 sequence is 16 residues long. The V gene lost 1 base and the J gene lost 2 bases, with 11 bases spanning the gap. Germline V gene data show CDR1 as KGHDR and CDR2 as SFDVKD. In DNA form, the CDR3 reads TGTGCCACCAGTGATTTAGGTTCTCCACCCTACAATGAGCAGTTCTTC. Protein: CATSDLGSPPYNEQFF.

The chain joins TRBV24-1 to TRBJ2-7; 9 bases line up with TRBD1. The junction had 8 bases not matched to a gene; V was cut back by 5 bases and J by 4 bases. CDR1 and CDR2 (germline): KGHDR, SFDVKD. The CDR3 runs 15 residues. CDR3 sequence: CATSAGQGIQYEQYF. CDR3 nucleotides: TGTGCCACCAGTGCGGGACAGGGTATACAATACGAGCAGTACTTC.

This chain links TRBV11-2 with TRBJ2-3; TRBD2 matches 11 bases. Losses at the gene ends were 2 bases for V and 5 bases for J; bases not matched to a gene: 3. CDR1 and CDR2 (germline): SGHAT, FQNNGV. The CDR3 has 15 amino acids. The CDR3: CASSLSLAGGDTQYF. Written as DNA, the CDR3 is TGTGCCAGCAGCTTAAGTCTAGCGGGGGGAGATACGCAGTATTTT.

The rearrangement links TRBV5-1 to TRBJ2-7, with 7 positions matching TRBD1. J gave up 3 bases and V 5 bases, and 8 bases lay outside the gene matches. Germline CDR1 reads SGHRS; CDR2 reads YFSETQ. This CDR3 region has 14 residues. The CDR3 DNA is TGCGCCAGCAGACAAAACAGGGGAATCTACGAGCAGTACTTC. Its protein product is CASRQNRGIYEQYF.

The chain uses TRBV4-1 and TRBJ1-1; no firm D call. The V end lost 0 bases, the J end lost 3 bases, and 20 bases lay between the germline ends. The CDR3 sequence is 18 residues long. The germline V gene encodes CDR1 MGHRA and CDR2 YSYEKL. As DNA, the CDR3 is TGCGCCAGCAGCCAAGATAGGGTTGGGTCGGGAGGCGACACTGAAGCTTTCTTT. Amino acid sequence: CASSQDRVGSGGDTEAFF.

The rearrangement links TRBV6-5 to TRBJ1-1; 10 bases fit TRBD1. The V gene's germline CDR1 is MNHEY and CDR2 SVGAGI. V lost 7 bases, J lost 4 bases, and 6 bases stayed unmatched. CDR3 length: 14 amino acids. Here the CDR3 reads CASTGQGVGTEAFF. The DNA of the CDR3 is TGTGCCAGCACCGGACAGGGGGTCGGCACTGAAGCTTTCTTT.

The V and J genes are TRBV6-4 and TRBJ1-2; 7 positions match TRBD1. J gave up 8 bases and V 4 bases, and 10 bases lay outside the gene matches. This CDR3 comprises 14 residues. CDR1 MRHNA and CDR2 SNTAGT come from the germline V gene. CDR3 amino acids: CASSASRQGGGYTF. The CDR3 DNA is TGTGCCAGCAGTGCCTCCCGACAGGGAGGAGGCTACACCTTC.

The chain is built from TRBV6-5 and TRBJ2-1; D remains ambiguous. V shed 6 bases and J shed 5 bases, with 5 bases lying between them. Germline CDR1 is MNHEY and CDR2 is SVGAGI. This CDR3 has 11 amino acids. CDR3 amino acids: CASRINNEQFF. DNA of the CDR3: TGTGCCAGCAGGATCAACAATGAGCAGTTCTTC.

V gene TRBV27 combines with J gene TRBJ2-4; a possible D gene is TRBD2 (7 bases). Trimming cost V 4 bases and J 6 bases, with 13 bases left between them. Germline V gene sequence: CDR1 MNHEY, CDR2 SMNVEV (reference sequence). The CDR3 contains 14 residues. CDR3 DNA: TGTGCCAGCAGTTATCAGGGGAGGGCAAACATTCAGTACTTC. As protein: CASSYQGRANIQYF.

The chain combines TRBV10-1 with TRBJ1-3; tentative D call: TRBD1 (5 bases). The CDR3 is made up of 15 amino acids. CDR1 and CDR2 (germline): WNHNN, SYGVQD (reference sequence). The V end was cut by 5 bases, the J end by 4 bases, with 15 bases between. CDR3 nucleotide sequence: TGCGCCAGCAGTCCCGGGACTCGGGACGGAAACACCATATATTTT. Encoded protein: CASSPGTRDGNTIYF.

The V and J genes are TRBV6-6 and TRBJ1-4; no clear D gene. This CDR3 is built from 13 residues. Germline-derived CDR1 and CDR2 are MNHNY and SVGAGI (reference sequence). With 0 bases removed from V and 8 bases from J, the gap between germline ends came to 7 bases. CDR3 nucleotides: TGTGCCAGCAGTTACTCCTCGGGGGAAAAACTGTTTTTT. This sequence encodes CASSYSSGEKLFF.

The V gene is TRBV5-1, the J gene TRBJ2-5, with D maybe TRBD2 (5 bases). Germline CDR1 and CDR2: SGHRS and YFSETQ. V was pared by 4 bases and J by 2 bases, with 15 bases between. The CDR3 spans 15 residues. The CDR3 DNA sequence: TGCGCCAGCAGCCCTATACCGGGGTCTCAAGAGACCCAGTACTTC. Residues: CASSPIPGSQETQYF.

The genes are TRBV7-2 and TRBJ1-1; D might be TRBD1 (5 bases). The CDR3 extends over 17 amino acids. Germline lookup yields CDR1 SGHTA and CDR2 FQGNSA. The V gene lost 6 bases and the J gene lost 3 bases, with 23 bases spanning the gap. CDR3 region: CASRPQGRASLDTEAFF. The CDR3 coding sequence is TGTGCCAGCAGGCCCCAGGGACGGGCCTCCCTGGACACTGAAGCTTTCTTT.

The chain couples TRBV19 to TRBJ2-1; 11 bases align to TRBD1. CDR1 is LNHDA and CDR2 is SQIVND in the germline V gene (reference sequence). The CDR3 sequence is 16 residues long. V was clipped by 5 bases and J by 5 bases; unmatched bases: 8. In nucleotides, the CDR3 is TGTGCCAGTAGTCAACCGGACAGGGGGCTAAACAATGAGCAGTTCTTC. It translates to CASSQPDRGLNNEQFF.